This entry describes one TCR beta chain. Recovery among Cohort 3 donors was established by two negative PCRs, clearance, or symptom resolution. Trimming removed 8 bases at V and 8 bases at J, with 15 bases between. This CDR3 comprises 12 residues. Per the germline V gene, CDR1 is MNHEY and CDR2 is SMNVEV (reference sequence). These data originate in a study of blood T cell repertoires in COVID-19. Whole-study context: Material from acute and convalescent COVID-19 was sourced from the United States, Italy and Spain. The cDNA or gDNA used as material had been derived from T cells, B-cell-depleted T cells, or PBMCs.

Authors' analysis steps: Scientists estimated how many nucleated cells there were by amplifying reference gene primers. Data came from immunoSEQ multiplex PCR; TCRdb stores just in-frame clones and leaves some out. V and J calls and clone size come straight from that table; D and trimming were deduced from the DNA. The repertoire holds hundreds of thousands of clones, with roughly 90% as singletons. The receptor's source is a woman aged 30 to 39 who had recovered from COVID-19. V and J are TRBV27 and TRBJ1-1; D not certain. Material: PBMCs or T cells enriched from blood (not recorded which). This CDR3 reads CASSTFGHEAFF. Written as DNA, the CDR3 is TGTGCCAGCTCGACTTTTGGCCACGAAGCTTTCTTT.